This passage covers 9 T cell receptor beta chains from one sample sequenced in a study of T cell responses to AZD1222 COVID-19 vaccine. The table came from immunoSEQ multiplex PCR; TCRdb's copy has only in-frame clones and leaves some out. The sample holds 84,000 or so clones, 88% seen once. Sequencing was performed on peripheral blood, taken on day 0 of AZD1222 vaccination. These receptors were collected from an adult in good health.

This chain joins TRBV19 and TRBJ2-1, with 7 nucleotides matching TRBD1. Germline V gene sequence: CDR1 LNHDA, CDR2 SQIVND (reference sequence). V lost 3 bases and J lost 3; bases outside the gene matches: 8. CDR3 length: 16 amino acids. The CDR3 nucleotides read TGTGCCAGTAGTATCGGGACAGCTCTTAGCTACAATGAGCAGTTCTTC. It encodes CASSIGTALSYNEQFF.

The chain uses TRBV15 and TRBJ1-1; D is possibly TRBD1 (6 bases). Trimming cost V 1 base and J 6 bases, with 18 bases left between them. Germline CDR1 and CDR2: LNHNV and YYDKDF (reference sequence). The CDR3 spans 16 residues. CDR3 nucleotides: TGTGCCACCAGCAGAGCGGGGGCAGGGACATTAGCTGAAGCTTTCTTT. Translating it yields CATSRAGAGTLAEAFF.

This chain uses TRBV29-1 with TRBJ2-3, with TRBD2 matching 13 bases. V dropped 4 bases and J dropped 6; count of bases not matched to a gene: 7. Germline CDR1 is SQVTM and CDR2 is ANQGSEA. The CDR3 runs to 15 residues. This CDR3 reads CSVGSVLAGGDTQYF. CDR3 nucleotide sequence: TGCAGCGTTGGATCCGTACTAGCGGGAGGGGATACGCAGTATTTT.

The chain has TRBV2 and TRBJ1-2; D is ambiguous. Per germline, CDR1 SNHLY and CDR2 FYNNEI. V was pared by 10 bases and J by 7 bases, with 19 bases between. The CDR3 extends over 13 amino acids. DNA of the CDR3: TGTGCCATTCAACAGATATCTTCTGGTGGCTACACCTTC. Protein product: CAIQQISSGGYTF.

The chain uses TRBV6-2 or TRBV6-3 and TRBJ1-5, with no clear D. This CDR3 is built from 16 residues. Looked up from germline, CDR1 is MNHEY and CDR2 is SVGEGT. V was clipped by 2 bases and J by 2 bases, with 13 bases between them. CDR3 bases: TGTGCCAGCAGTTACAATCGGGGTTTTGGCAATCAGCCCCAGCATTTT. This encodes CASSYNRGFGNQPQHF.

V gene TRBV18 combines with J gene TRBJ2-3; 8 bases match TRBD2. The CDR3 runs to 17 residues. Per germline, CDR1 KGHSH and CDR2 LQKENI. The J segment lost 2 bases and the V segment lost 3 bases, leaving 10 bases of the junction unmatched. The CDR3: CASSPQGSGSPTDTQYF. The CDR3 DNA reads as TGTGCCAGCTCACCGCAGGGGAGCGGGAGTCCCACAGATACGCAGTATTTT.

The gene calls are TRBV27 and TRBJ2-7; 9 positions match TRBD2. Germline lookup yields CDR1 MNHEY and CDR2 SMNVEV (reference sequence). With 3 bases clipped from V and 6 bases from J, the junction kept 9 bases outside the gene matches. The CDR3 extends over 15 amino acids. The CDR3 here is CASSFSWLAGREQYF. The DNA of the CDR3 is TGTGCCAGCAGTTTTTCGTGGCTAGCGGGACGCGAGCAGTACTTC.

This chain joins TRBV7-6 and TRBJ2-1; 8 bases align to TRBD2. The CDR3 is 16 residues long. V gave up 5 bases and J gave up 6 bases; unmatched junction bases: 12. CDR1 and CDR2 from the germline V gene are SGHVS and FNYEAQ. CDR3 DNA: TGTGCCAGCAGCCTAGAATCCGGGACTAGGGTCAATGAGCAGTTCTTC. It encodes CASSLESGTRVNEQFF. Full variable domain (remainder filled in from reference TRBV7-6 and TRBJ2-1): GAGVSQSPRYKVTKRGQDVALRCDPISGHVSLYWYRQALGQGPEFLTYFNYEAQQDKSGLPNDRFSAERPEGSISTLTIQRTEQRDSAMYRCASSLESGTRVNEQFFGPGTRLTVL.

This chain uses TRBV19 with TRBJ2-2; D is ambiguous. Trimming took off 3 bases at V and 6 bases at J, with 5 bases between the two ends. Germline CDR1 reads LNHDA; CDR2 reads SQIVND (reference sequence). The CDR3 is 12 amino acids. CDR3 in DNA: TGTGCCAGTAGTATGGTGCCCGGGGAGCTGTTTTTT. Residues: CASSMVPGELFF.